This TCR beta chain was sequenced during a study of T-cell memory formation after mild COVID-19. The wider study: Clusters were largely donor specific. The study's findings and limits: Clones that contracted from day 15 to 85 had balanced CD4/CD8; later expanders were CD4+ biased.

TCRdb itself ran the 5' RACE reads through MiXCR, one entry per CDR3 protein. Of roughly 130,000 distinct CDR3 sequences in the sample, over 15% are singletons; the top ten hold roughly 5%. Concerning this clonotype: Its antigen is undetermined.

The CDR3 consists of 15 residues. V lost 6 bases and J lost 9, with 23 bases in between. Germline V lookup: CDR1 SEHNR, CDR2 FQNEAQ (reference sequence). This clonotype originated in a man aged 18 to 30 who had mild COVID-19 (a few samples of this study predate the infection). Cell type and time point are not known. Sequenced input: PBMCs or a T cell subset sorted from them (not recorded which). The rearrangement links TRBV7-9 to TRBJ2-5; no reliable D call. CDR3 protein: CASSRPGSPNMAQYF. DNA of the CDR3: TGTGCCAGCAGTAGACCGGGCAGCCCAAATATGGCCCAGTACTTC.